This T cell receptor beta chain originates from a study of human T cells and chemical hapten exposure. The overall study: The sensitizer, 2% DPC, was used on around 2 cm by around 2 cm of upper inner arm skin.

One entry per CDR3 protein, called by TCRdb with MiXCR from the RACE reads. This table holds more than 80,000 distinct CDR3 sequences, 10% found once. This clonotype showed up many times. Time point described: patch test 2, 6 weeks after DPC sensitization. The treatment was: therapeutic diphenylcyclopropenone sensitization with weekly scalp DPC. The sequence was collected from a woman in her forties or fifties with alopecia areata. Some clones in this sample may be carry-over from other donors' samples. The sample in question was whole blood, obtained in connection with sensitization to the hapten diphenylcyclopropenone (DPC).

The CDR3 here is CASSLAVGAHEQYF. As DNA, the CDR3 is TGTGCCAGCAGCTTGGCCGTGGGGGCCCACGAGCAGTACTTC. V is TRBV5-4 and J is TRBJ2-7; D possibly corresponds to TRBD1 (6 bases). Germline-derived CDR1 and CDR2 are SGHNT and YYREEE (reference sequence). CDR3 length: 14 residues. With 0 bases removed from V and 5 bases from J, the gap between germline ends came to 12 bases.